The clone carrying this T cell receptor (beta chain) appeared a few times. Its specificity is unknown. The entry originates in a study of early T cells in non-severe SARS-CoV-2 infection. Study as a whole: From unsorted whole blood, bulk RNA was sequenced, and the chains remained unpaired.

Broader study findings: Anti-spike CD8 responses were favored in VDJdb matching, and private and CD4 specificities were missed.

The V gene lost 6 bases and the J gene lost 1 base, with 12 bases spanning the gap. The CDR3 length is 14 residues. Germline V lookup: CDR1 MGHRA, CDR2 YSYEKL. Individual cDNA molecules each received unique molecular identifiers attached to them. A single record per CDR3 protein comes from TCRdb applying MiXCR to the 5' RACE reads. The data hold 60,000 or so distinct CDR3 sequences, with less than 9.5% observed a single time. The rearrangement links TRBV4-1 to TRBJ1-1, with unresolved D. The source material was whole blood, sampled at baseline. The TCR comes from an adult who was a healthcare worker with PCR-confirmed SARS-CoV-2 infection or an uninfected control (not recorded which). In DNA, the CDR3 is TGCGCCAGCAGGCTACCCGGCAGGAACACTGAAGCTTTCTTT. It codes for CASRLPGRNTEAFF.